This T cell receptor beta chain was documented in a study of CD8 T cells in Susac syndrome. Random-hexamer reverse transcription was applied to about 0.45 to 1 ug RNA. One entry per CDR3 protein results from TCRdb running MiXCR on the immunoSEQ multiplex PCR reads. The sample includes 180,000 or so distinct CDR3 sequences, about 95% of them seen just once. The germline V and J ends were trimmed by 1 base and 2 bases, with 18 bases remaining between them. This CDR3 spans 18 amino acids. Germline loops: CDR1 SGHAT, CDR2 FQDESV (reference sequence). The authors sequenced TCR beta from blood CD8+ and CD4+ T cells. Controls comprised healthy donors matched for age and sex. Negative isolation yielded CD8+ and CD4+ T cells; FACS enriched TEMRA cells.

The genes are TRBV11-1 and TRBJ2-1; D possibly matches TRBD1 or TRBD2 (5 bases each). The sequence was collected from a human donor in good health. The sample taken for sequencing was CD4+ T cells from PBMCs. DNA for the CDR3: TGTGCCAGCAGCTTAGACGTCCGAGGGATGGGGCCCTACAATGAGCAGTTCTTC. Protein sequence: CASSLDVRGMGPYNEQFF.